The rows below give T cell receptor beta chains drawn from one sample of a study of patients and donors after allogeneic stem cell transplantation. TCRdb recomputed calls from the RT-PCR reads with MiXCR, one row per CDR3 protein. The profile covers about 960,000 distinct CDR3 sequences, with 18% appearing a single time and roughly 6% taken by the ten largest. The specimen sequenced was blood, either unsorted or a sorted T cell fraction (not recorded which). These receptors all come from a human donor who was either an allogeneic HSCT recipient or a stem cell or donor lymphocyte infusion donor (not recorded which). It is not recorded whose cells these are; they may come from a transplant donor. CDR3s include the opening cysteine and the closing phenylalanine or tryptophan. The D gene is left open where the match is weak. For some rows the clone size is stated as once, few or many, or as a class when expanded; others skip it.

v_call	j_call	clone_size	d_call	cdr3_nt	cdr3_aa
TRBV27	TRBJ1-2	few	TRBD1	TGTGCCAGCAGTTCACTGGGACAGGGAAAGAGTGGCTACACCTTC	CASSSLGQGKSGYTF
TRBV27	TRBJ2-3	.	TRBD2	TGTGCCAGCAGCAGTCATGGCGGGGGGGTAGATACGCAGTATTTT	CASSSHGGGVDTQYF
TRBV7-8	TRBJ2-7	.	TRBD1	TGTGCCAGCAGCTTATTTTTTAGGACAGGACAGGGTGGTAACGAGCAGTACTTC	CASSLFFRTGQGGNEQYF
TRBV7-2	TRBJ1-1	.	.	TGTGCCAGCAGCGCAGGGTTAGGGAACACTGAAGCTTTCTTT	CASSAGLGNTEAFF
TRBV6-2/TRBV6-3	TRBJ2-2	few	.	TGTGCCAGCAGTTCCCTTATACTCGTCGGCATCAAGGACACCGGGGAGCTGTTTTTT	CASSSLILVGIKDTGELFF
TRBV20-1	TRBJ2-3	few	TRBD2	TGCAGTGCTACCCGGGGACTAGCGGGGGGCAAGGATACGCAGTATTTT	CSATRGLAGGKDTQYF
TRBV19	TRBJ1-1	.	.	TGTGCCAGTAGTTCCTACCCGGGGGGAGCTTTCTTT	CASSSYPGGAFF
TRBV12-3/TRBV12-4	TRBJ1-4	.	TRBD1	TGTGCCAGCAGTGCCGACAGGGGGCGTAGTGAAAAACTGTTTTTT	CASSADRGRSEKLFF
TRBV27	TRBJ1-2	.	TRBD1	TGTGCCAGCAGTTTATTATCGGGACAGGGGGCGTGGGGCTACACCTTC	CASSLLSGQGAWGYTF
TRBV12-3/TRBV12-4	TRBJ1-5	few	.	TGTGCCAGCAGTCCGGCCGGCCGGGAGCCCCAGCATTTT	CASSPAGREPQHF
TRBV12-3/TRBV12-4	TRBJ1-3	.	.	TGTGCCAGCAGTTTAGAGCCAAGAGGAAACACCATATATTTT	CASSLEPRGNTIYF
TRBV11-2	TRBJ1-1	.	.	TGTGCCAGCAGAAAGGTATTGAACACTGAAGCTTTCTTT	CASRKVLNTEAFF
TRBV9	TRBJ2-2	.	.	TGTGCCAGCAGCCCCCACGATGGCGCCGGGGAGCTGTTTTTT	CASSPHDGAGELFF
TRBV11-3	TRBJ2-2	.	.	TGTGCCAGCAGCCCTAGTTGGGGGAAGAACACCGGGGAGCTGTTTTTT	CASSPSWGKNTGELFF
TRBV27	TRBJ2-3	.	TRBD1	TGTGCCAGCAGTACTGCCCGGGACAGACTTACAGATACGCAGTATTTT	CASSTARDRLTDTQYF
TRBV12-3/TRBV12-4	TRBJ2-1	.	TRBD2	TGTGCCAGCAGCGTGGCCCAAGCGGGGGGCGACAATGAGCAGTTCTTC	CASSVAQAGGDNEQFF
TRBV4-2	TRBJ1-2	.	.	TGTGCCAGCAGCCAAGCAGTAGGGGAGTATGGCTACACCTTC	CASSQAVGEYGYTF
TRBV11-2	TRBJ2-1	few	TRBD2	TGTGCCAGCAGCGCCCGACTAGCGTCCAGCTCCTACAATGAGCAGTTCTTC	CASSARLASSSYNEQFF
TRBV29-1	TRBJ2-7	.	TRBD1	TGCAGCGTTGTCGGGACAGGGAATACCTACGAGCAGTACTTC	CSVVGTGNTYEQYF
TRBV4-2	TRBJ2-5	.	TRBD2	TGTGCCAGCAGCCAAGGAAATAGCGGGAGGGCCGGGGGTGAAGAGACCCAGTACTTC	CASSQGNSGRAGGEETQYF
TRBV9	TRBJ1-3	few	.	TGTGCCAGCAGCGTAGAGGTCGCCATCTCTGGAAACACCATATATTTT	CASSVEVAISGNTIYF
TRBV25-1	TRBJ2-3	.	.	TGTGCTACGGAGGGGGGCGGTACGCAGTATTTT	CATEGGGTQYF
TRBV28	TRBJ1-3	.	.	TGTGCCAGCAGGACGGGGGCGCTTGGAAACACCATATATTTT	CASRTGALGNTIYF
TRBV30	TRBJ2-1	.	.	TGTGCCTGGAGTCAGGGCATCTACAATGAGCAGTTCTTC	CAWSQGIYNEQFF
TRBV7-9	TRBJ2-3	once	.	TGTGCCAGCAGCTTCGTCGATACAGATACGCAGTATTTT	CASSFVDTDTQYF
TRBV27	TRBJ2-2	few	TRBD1	TGTGCCAGCAGTGAGATAGGGGGCGCGAACACCGGGGAGCTGTTTTTT	CASSEIGGANTGELFF